This TCR beta chain originates from a study of CD8+ T cells in alopecia areata. Overall study: Dosing spanned 6 to 18 months on tofacitinib, then 6 months off drug.

In the case of this clone: Its antigen is as yet unknown.

cDNA serving as the sequencing template came from extracted, reverse transcribed RNA. Data came from immunoSEQ multiplex PCR; TCRdb stores just in-frame clones and leaves some out. There are more than 12,000 clones in the sample; roughly 55% occur only once, and roughly 11% lies in the top ten. Broader study findings: Scalp sequencing also captures normal skin's resident alphabeta T cells. Higher clonality was seen in lesional scalp than in normal scalp, especially in alopecia totalis/universalis.

Sampling of alopecia areata patients yielded lesional scalp punch biopsies as well as peripheral blood. This CDR3 is built from 15 residues. Trimming cost V 2 bases and J 7 bases; bases outside gene matches: 8. CDR1 is SGHTS, CDR2 YDEGEE, per germline. The receptor was isolated from a human donor with alopecia areata. The source material was skin, sampled at week 0. The V call is TRBV5-8, the J call TRBJ2-5, with TRBD2 matching 10 bases. DNA of the CDR3: TGTGCCAGCAGCTTACAGCGGGGGGGCCCAGTGACCCAGTACTTC. Its translation is CASSLQRGGPVTQYF. The variable domain in full, completed from reference TRBV5-8 and TRBJ2-5, reads EAGVTQSPTHLIKTRGQQATLRCSPISGHTSVYWYQQALGLGLQFLLWYDEGEERNRGNFPPRFSGRQFPNYSSELNVNALELEDSALYLCASSLQRGGPVTQYFGPGTRLLVL.